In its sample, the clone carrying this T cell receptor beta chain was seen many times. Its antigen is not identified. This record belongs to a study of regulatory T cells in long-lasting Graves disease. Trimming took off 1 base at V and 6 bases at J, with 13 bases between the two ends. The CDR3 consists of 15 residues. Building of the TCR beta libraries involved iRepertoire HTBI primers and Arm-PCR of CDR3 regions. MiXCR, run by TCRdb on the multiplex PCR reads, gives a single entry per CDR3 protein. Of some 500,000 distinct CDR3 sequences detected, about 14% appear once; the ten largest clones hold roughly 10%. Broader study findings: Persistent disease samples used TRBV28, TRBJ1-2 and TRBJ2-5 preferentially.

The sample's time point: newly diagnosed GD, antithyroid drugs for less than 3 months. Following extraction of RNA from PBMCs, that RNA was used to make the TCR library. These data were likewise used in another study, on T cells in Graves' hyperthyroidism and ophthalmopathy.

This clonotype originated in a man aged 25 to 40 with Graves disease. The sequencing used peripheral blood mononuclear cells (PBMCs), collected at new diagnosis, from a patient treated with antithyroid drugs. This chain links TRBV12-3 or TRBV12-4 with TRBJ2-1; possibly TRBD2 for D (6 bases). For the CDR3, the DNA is TGTGCCAGCAGTTTAGGCAGCGGGCGGCTCAATGAGCAGTTCTTC. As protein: CASSLGSGRLNEQFF.